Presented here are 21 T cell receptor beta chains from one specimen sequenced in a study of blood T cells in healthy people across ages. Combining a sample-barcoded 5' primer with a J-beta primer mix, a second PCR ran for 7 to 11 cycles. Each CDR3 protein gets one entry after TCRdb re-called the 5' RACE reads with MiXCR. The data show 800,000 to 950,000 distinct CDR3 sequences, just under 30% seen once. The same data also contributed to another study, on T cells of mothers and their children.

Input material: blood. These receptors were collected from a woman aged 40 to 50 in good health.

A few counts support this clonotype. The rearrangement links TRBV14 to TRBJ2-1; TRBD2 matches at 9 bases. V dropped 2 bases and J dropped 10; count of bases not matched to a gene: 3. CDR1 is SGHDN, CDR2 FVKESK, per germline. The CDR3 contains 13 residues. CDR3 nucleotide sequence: TGTGCCAGCAGCCAATATAGCGGGGGCGAGCAGTTCTTC. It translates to CASSQYSGGEQFF.

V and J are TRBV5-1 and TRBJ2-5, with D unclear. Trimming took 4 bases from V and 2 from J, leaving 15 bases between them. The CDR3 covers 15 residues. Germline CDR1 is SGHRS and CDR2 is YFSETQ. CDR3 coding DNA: TGCGCCAGCAGCCTAACCATAGTCCGGCAAGAGACCCAGTACTTC. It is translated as CASSLTIVRQETQYF.

The DNA for the CDR3 is TGTGCCAGCAGCTTCCCGGGACGGATGAACACTGAAGCTTTCTTT. Translation gives CASSFPGRMNTEAFF. J is TRBJ1-1 and V is TRBV5-4; possible D gene TRBD1, 5 bases. The CDR3 is 15 amino acids. The germline CDR1 and CDR2 sequences are SGHNT and YYREEE (reference sequence). V dropped 2 bases and J dropped 0 bases, with 11 bases sitting between them.

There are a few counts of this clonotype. The CDR3 here is CASGAGGTIYF. DNA of the CDR3: TGTGCCAGCGGAGCTGGAGGCACCATATATTTT. The chain is built from TRBV6-6 and TRBJ1-3, with no clear D. The germline V and J ends were trimmed by 8 bases and 9 bases, with 11 bases remaining between them. The CDR3 runs to 11 residues. Per the germline V gene, CDR1 is MNHNY and CDR2 is SVGAGI (reference sequence).

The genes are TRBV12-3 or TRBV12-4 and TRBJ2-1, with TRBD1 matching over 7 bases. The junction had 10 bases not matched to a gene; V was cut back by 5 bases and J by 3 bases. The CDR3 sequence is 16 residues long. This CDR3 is CASSSTRTGSYNEQFF. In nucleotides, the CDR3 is TGTGCCAGCAGTAGCACGCGGACAGGCAGCTACAATGAGCAGTTCTTC.

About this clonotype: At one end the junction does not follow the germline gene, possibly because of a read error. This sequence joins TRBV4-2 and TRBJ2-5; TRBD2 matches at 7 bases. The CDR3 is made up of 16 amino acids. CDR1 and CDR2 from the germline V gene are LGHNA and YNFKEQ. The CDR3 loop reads CASNQDFASGTETQYF. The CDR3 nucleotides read TGTGCCAGCAACCAAGATTTCGCTAGCGGTACGGAGACCCAGTACTTC.

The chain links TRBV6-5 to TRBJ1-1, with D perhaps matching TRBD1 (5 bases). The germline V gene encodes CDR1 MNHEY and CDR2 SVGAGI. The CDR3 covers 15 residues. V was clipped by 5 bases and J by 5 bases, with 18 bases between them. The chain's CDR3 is CASSPILRVETEAFF. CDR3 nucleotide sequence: TGTGCCAGCAGTCCAATCCTCAGGGTGGAAACTGAAGCTTTCTTT.

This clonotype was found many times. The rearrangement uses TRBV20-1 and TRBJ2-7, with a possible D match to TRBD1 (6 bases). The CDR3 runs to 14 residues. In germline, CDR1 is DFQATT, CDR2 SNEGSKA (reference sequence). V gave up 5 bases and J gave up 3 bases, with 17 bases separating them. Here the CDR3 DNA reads TGCAGTGCTTTCCAAACAGGGATCCACTACGAGCAGTACTTC. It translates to CSAFQTGIHYEQYF.

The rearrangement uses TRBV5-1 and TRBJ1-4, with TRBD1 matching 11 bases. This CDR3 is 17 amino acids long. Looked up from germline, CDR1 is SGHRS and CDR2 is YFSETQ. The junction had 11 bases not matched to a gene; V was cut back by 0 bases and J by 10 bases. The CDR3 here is CASSLDPGGQGVGKLFF. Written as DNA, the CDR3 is TGCGCCAGCAGCTTGGATCCGGGGGGACAGGGGGTCGGAAAACTGTTTTTT.

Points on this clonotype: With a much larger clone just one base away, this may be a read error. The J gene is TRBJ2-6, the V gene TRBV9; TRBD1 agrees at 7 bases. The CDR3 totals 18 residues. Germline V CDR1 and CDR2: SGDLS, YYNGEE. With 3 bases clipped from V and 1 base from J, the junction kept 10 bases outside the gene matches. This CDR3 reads CASSAVPGQRSGANVLTF. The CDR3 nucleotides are TGTGCCAGCAGCGCCGTCCCGGGACAGAGGTCTGGGGCCAACGTCCTGACTTTC.

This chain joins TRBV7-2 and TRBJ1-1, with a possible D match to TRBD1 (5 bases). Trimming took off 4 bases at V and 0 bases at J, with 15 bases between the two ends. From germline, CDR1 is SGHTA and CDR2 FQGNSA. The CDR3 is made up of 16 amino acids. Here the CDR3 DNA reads TGTGCCAGCAGCTCCCCCCTGGGGACGGTGAACACTGAAGCTTTCTTT. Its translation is CASSSPLGTVNTEAFF. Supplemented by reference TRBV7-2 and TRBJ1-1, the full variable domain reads GAGVSQSPSNKVTEKGKDVELRCDPISGHTALYWYRQSLGQGLEFLIYFQGNSAPDKSGLPSDRFSAERTGGSVSTLTIQRTQQEDSAVYLCASSSPLGTVNTEAFFGQGTRLTVV.

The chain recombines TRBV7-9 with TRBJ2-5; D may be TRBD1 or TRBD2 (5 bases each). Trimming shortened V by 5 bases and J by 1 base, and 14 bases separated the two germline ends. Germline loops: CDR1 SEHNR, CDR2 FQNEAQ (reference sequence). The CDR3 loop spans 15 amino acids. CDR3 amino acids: CASSPPGPTQETQYF. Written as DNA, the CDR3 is TGTGCCAGCAGCCCCCCGGGACCCACCCAAGAGACCCAGTACTTC.

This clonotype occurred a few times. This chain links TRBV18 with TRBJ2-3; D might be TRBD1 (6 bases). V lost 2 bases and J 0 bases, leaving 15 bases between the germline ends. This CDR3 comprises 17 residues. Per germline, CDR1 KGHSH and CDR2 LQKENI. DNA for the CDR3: TGTGCCAGCTCACCATTTAACGGACAGTCTAGCACAGATACGCAGTATTTT. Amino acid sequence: CASSPFNGQSSTDTQYF. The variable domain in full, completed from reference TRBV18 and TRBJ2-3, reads NAGVMQNPRHLVRRRGQEARLRCSPMKGHSHVYWYRQLPEEGLKFMVYLQKENIIDESGMPKERFSAEFPKEGPSILRIQQVVRGDSAAYFCASSPFNGQSSTDTQYFGPGTRLTVL.

CDR3: CSASPYSNTGELFF. As DNA, the CDR3 is TGCAGTGCTAGCCCGTATTCGAACACCGGGGAGCTGTTTTTT. The J gene is TRBJ2-2, the V gene TRBV20-1; D is uncertain. Germline V gene data show CDR1 as DFQATT and CDR2 as SNEGSKA (reference sequence). The length of the CDR3 is 14 residues. The V end was cut by 3 bases, the J end by 0 bases, with 8 bases between.

The DNA for the CDR3 is TGTGCCAGCAGCCCTCTGGGGAACTCCTACAATGAGCAGTTCTTC. Amino acid sequence: CASSPLGNSYNEQFF. The gene calls are TRBV7-2 and TRBJ2-1; unclear D gene. CDR3 length: 15 amino acids. Germline CDR1 and CDR2: SGHTA and FQGNSA. The germline V and J ends were trimmed by 5 bases and 0 bases, with 11 bases remaining between them.

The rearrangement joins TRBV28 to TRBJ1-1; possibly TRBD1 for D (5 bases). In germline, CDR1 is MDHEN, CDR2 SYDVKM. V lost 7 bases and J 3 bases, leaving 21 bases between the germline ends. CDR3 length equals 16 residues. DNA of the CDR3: TGTGCCAGCATCTTAGGGGAAGGACGTGGTGACACTGAAGCTTTCTTT. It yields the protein CASILGEGRGDTEAFF.

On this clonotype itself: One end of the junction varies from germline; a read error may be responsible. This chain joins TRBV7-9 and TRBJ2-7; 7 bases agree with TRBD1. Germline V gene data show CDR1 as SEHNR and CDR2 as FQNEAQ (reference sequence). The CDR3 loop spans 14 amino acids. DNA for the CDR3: TGTACCAGCAGCTTAGGAGTTGGGACAGCCGAGCAGTACTTC. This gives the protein CTSSLGVGTAEQYF.

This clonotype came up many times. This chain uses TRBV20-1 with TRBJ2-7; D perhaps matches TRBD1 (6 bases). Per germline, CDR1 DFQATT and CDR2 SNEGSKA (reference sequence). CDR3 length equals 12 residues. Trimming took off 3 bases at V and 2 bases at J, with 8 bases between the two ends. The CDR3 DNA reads TGCAGTGCTAGTACAGGGACCTACGAGCAGTACTTC. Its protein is CSASTGTYEQYF.

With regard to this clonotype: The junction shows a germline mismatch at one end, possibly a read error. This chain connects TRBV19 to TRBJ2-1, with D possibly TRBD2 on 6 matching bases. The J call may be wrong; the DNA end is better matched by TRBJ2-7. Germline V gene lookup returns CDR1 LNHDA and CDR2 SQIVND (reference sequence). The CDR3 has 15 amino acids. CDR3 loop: CVSSTRDSIYNEQYF. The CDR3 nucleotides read TGTGTCAGTAGTACCCGGGACTCAATCTACAATGAGCAGTACTTC.

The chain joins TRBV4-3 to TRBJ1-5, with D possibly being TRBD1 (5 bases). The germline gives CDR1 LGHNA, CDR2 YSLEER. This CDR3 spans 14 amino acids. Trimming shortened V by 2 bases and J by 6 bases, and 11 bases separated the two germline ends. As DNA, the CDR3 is TGCGCCAGCAGCCAAACGACGGGGACTCAGCCCCAGCATTTT. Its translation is CASSQTTGTQPQHF.

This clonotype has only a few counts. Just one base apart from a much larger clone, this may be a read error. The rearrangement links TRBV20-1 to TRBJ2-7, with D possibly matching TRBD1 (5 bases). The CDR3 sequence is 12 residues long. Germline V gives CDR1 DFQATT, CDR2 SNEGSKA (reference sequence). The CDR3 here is CRALGDSYEQYF. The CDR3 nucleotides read TGCAGGGCTCTAGGGGACTCCTACGAGCAGTACTTC.